The 20 T cell receptor beta chains presented below share a single source sample, sequenced in a study of T cell changes during pregnancy in multiple sclerosis. Some clones are missing from TCRdb's copy, which holds only in-frame ones; the method was immunoSEQ multiplex PCR. The sample has under 80,000 clones; roughly 92% are singletons. Sequenced material: peripheral blood, taken in the second trimester of pregnancy. These receptors were obtained from a female donor with multiple sclerosis, enrolled in a pregnancy study.

V is TRBV6-5 and J is TRBJ1-3; D may be TRBD1 (5 bases). Deletions cut 6 bases from V and 5 bases from J, with 17 bases between. Germline V CDR1 and CDR2: MNHEY, SVGAGI. The CDR3 consists of 15 residues. The CDR3 reads CASSSRQRLRNTIYF. CDR3 nucleotides: TGTGCCAGCAGCTCCCGACAGCGACTCCGAAACACCATATATTTT.

The V call is TRBV4-3, the J call TRBJ2-7; D is unresolved. V shed 0 bases and J shed 0 bases, with 9 bases lying between them. Germline V gene lookup returns CDR1 LGHNA and CDR2 YSLEER. This CDR3 spans 15 amino acids. CDR3 DNA sequence: TGCGCCAGCAGCCAAGATTTGGCAGGCTCCTACGAGCAGTACTTC. Translation gives CASSQDLAGSYEQYF.

This clone was recorded once. The chain employs TRBV11-1 and TRBJ2-5, with 10 bases lining up with TRBD1. The CDR3 is made up of 16 amino acids. In germline, CDR1 is SGHAT, CDR2 FQDESV (reference sequence). V shed 2 bases and J 5 bases; nucleotides not matched to a gene: 8. CDR3 nucleotide sequence: TGTGCCAGCAGCTTACTGCATGGACAGGGGGACGAGACCCAGTACTTC. Its translation is CASSLLHGQGDETQYF.

The rearrangement joins TRBV27 to TRBJ2-1, with 7 bases matching TRBD1. The CDR3 sequence is 16 residues long. CDR1 is MNHEY, CDR2 SMNVEV, per germline (reference sequence). The trim removed 2 bases at V and 7 bases at J, leaving 11 bases unmatched. CDR3 nucleotides: TGTGCCAGCAGTTTAAGGAACAGGGGCACGGGGAATGAGCAGTTCTTC. As protein: CASSLRNRGTGNEQFF.

The chain combines TRBV14 with TRBJ2-7; 10 nucleotides match TRBD2. V lost 0 bases, J lost 7 bases, and 12 bases stayed unmatched. The CDR3 runs 17 residues. Looked up from germline, CDR1 is SGHDN and CDR2 is FVKESK. This chain's CDR3 is CASSQDLGLAGVSEQYF. In nucleotides, the CDR3 is TGTGCCAGCAGCCAAGATTTGGGGCTAGCGGGAGTTTCTGAGCAGTACTTC.

V usage is TRBV9 and J usage is TRBJ1-1; D remains ambiguous. This CDR3 comprises 14 residues. Germline CDR1 reads SGDLS; CDR2 reads YYNGEE. Trimming took 2 bases from V and 1 from J, leaving 9 bases between them. CDR3 sequence reads: CASSVDGENTEAFF. CDR3 nucleotides: TGTGCCAGCAGCGTCGACGGGGAGAACACTGAAGCTTTCTTT.

The rearrangement links TRBV5-1 to TRBJ1-1; D remains unclear. CDR3 length equals 13 residues. Trimming cost V 2 bases and J 7 bases, with 12 bases left between them. Germline CDR1 reads SGHRS; CDR2 reads YFSETQ. DNA for the CDR3: TGCGCCAGCAGCTTACAGATCTTAAGTGAAGCTTTCTTT. It yields the protein CASSLQILSEAFF.

This clone occurred once. The chain has TRBV9 and TRBJ1-3; D unresolved. Trimming removed 0 bases at V and 0 bases at J, with 13 bases between. CDR1 is SGDLS and CDR2 is YYNGEE in the germline V gene. The CDR3 has 17 residues. This CDR3 reads CASSVGERLTSGNTIYF. The DNA of the CDR3 is TGTGCCAGCAGCGTAGGAGAACGACTGACCTCTGGAAACACCATATATTTT. The entire variable domain, with the rest obtained from reference TRBV9 and TRBJ1-3, is as follows: DSGVTQTPKHLITATGQRVTLRCSPRSGDLSVYWYQQSLDQGLQFLIQYYNGEERAKGNILERFSAQQFPDLHSELNLSSLELGDSALYFCASSVGERLTSGNTIYFGEGSWLTVV.

In its sample, this clone was seen once. The chain combines TRBV13 with TRBJ2-3; 7 nucleotides align to TRBD2. The CDR3 runs 15 residues. Unmatched junction bases numbered 5, after V lost 4 bases and J lost 1 base. CDR1 PRHDT and CDR2 FYEKMQ come from the germline V gene (reference sequence). The chain's CDR3 is CASSSREEGTDTQYF. CDR3 sequence (DNA): TGTGCCAGCAGCTCCCGGGAGGAGGGCACAGATACGCAGTATTTT.

The chain combines TRBV29-1 with TRBJ2-7; D is uncertain. CDR1 and CDR2 from the germline V gene are SQVTM and ANQGSEA. CDR3 length: 11 amino acids. V was clipped by 4 bases and J by 1 base, with 5 bases between them. The CDR3 loop reads CSVGTSYEQYF. The CDR3, as DNA: TGCAGCGTTGGCACATCCTACGAGCAGTACTTC.

The rearrangement uses TRBV2 and TRBJ1-5, with 9 positions matching TRBD1. Trimming cost V 0 bases and J 11 bases; bases outside gene matches: 11. This CDR3 is built from 16 residues. CDR1 and CDR2 from the germline V gene are SNHLY and FYNNEI. The CDR3 DNA reads as TGTGCCAGCAGTGAAGCACTCGGGACAGGGTTTTGGTCCCAGCATTTT. This encodes CASSEALGTGFWSQHF.

The chain has TRBV7-3 and TRBJ1-2; 8 nucleotides line up with TRBD1. The CDR3 consists of 13 residues. Germline CDR1 is SGHTA and CDR2 is FQGTGA. With 5 bases clipped from V and 8 bases from J, the junction kept 7 bases outside the gene matches. The CDR3: CASSEQGGHGYTF. Written as DNA, the CDR3 is TGTGCCAGCAGCGAACAGGGGGGACACGGCTACACCTTC. The full variable domain, rest sourced from reference TRBV7-3 and TRBJ1-2, is GAGVSQTPSNKVTEKGKYVELRCDPISGHTALYWYRQSLGQGPEFLIYFQGTGAADDSGLPNDRFFAVRPEGSVSTLKIQRTERGDSAVYLCASSEQGGHGYTFGSGTRLTVV.

The chain joins TRBV27 to TRBJ2-7, with TRBD2 matching over 11 bases. Losses at the gene ends were 4 bases for V and 1 base for J; bases not matched to a gene: 0. This CDR3 spans 14 amino acids. Germline CDR1 is MNHEY and CDR2 is SMNVEV (reference sequence). The CDR3 DNA is TGTGCCAGCAGTTGGACTAGCGGGTCCTACGAGCAGTACTTC. Its translation: CASSWTSGSYEQYF.

This rearrangement joins TRBV5-6 to TRBJ2-1; D gene ambiguous. The V gene lost 5 bases and the J gene lost 1 base, with 7 bases spanning the gap. The CDR3 runs 13 residues. Germline V CDR1 and CDR2: SGHDT, YYEEEE. The DNA of the CDR3 is TGTGCCAGCAGACAAACGTCCTACAATGAGCAGTTCTTC. Amino acids: CASRQTSYNEQFF.

The chain has TRBV5-4 and TRBJ2-7; TRBD2 aligns across 10 bases. CDR1 and CDR2 from the germline V gene are SGHNT and YYREEE (reference sequence). Germline trimming cut 2 bases from V and 7 bases from J; bases unmatched to any gene: 6. This CDR3 comprises 14 residues. The CDR3 DNA is TGTGCCAGCAGCTTAGGAGCGGGGGGGGCGGAGCAGTACTTC. It is translated as CASSLGAGGAEQYF.

The genes are TRBV10-3 and TRBJ1-5, with D perhaps matching TRBD1 (6 bases). Germline CDR1 ENHRY, CDR2 SYGVKD. The CDR3 spans 15 residues. The germline V and J ends were trimmed by 6 bases and 7 bases, with 19 bases remaining between them. DNA of the CDR3: TGTGCCATCAGGGGATCAGGGGAACAGGGACAGCCCCAGCATTTT. Translated: CAIRGSGEQGQPQHF.

This sequence joins TRBV7-9 and TRBJ2-3; 8 bases match TRBD2. Trimming at V came to 5 bases and at J to 4 bases, leaving 8 bases not matched to a gene. Germline loops: CDR1 SEHNR, CDR2 FQNEAQ (reference sequence). This CDR3 spans 15 amino acids. This chain's CDR3 is CASSLSGDRADTQYF. The CDR3 nucleotides read TGTGCCAGCAGCCTTAGCGGGGATCGGGCAGATACGCAGTATTTT.

The rearrangement uses TRBV21-1 and TRBJ2-3; no check of the table's D call, TRBD1, against the DNA was made. TRBV21-1 is a documented pseudogene. The CDR3 is made up of 15 amino acids. This chain's CDR3 is CASSNYKGSTDTQYF. In DNA, the CDR3 is TGTGCCAGCAGCAATTATAAGGGGAGCACAGATACGCAGTATTTT.

The chain couples TRBV5-1 to TRBJ2-5; 7 positions match TRBD1. V lost 4 bases, J lost 2 bases, and 5 bases stayed unmatched. This CDR3 comprises 14 residues. Germline CDR1 reads SGHRS; CDR2 reads YFSETQ. The CDR3 DNA is TGCGCCAGCAGCCTGGGACAGCTACAAGAGACCCAGTACTTC. Translated: CASSLGQLQETQYF.

The chain carries TRBV6-1 and TRBJ2-1; 8 bases are a match to TRBD2. This CDR3 is built from 15 residues. Losses at the gene ends were 1 base for V and 4 bases for J; bases not matched to a gene: 3. Germline CDR1 reads MNHNS; CDR2 reads SASEGT. CDR3 sequence reads: CASSEVAGSYNEQFF. CDR3 sequence (DNA): TGTGCCAGCAGTGAAGTAGCGGGATCGTACAATGAGCAGTTCTTC.